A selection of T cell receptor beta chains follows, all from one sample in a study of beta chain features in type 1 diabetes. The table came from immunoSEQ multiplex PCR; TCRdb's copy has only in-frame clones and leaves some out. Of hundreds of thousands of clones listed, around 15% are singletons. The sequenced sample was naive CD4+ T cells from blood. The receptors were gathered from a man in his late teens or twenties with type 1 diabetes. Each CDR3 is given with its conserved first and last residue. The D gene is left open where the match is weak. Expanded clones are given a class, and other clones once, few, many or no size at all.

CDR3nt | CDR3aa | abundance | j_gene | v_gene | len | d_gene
TGTGCCTTCCCGGGGACAGGGGGCTGGTATGGCTACACCTTC | CAFPGTGGWYGYTF | few | TRBJ1-2 | TRBV30 | 14 | TRBD1
TGTGCCAGCAGTTTATGGGACAGTACCTACGAGCAGTACTTC | CASSLWDSTYEQYF | few | TRBJ2-7 | TRBV28 | 14 | -
TGCGCCAGCAGCTCCCGGACGGGGAACGCTGAAGCTTTCTTT | CASSSRTGNAEAFF | - | TRBJ1-1 | TRBV5-1 | 14 | -
TGTGCCAGCAGCTTACAAAGCGGGGGCACAGATACGCAGTATTTT | CASSLQSGGTDTQYF | - | TRBJ2-3 | TRBV11-2 | 15 | TRBD2
TGTGCCAGTAGTACCATCGGGGGCGGCTACGAGCAGTACTTC | CASSTIGGGYEQYF | - | TRBJ2-7 | TRBV19 | 14 | -
TGTGCCAGCAGCCCGGGACAGAACTATGGCTACACCTTC | CASSPGQNYGYTF | few | TRBJ1-2 | TRBV5-6 | 13 | TRBD1
TGCAGCGTTGGTGGGGGTGGTGGAAACACCATATATTTT | CSVGGGGGNTIYF | - | TRBJ1-3 | TRBV29-1 | 13 | -
TGTGCCAGCAGCTTATCCGGGGGAATGATCAATGAGCAGTTCTTC | CASSLSGGMINEQFF | - | TRBJ2-1 | TRBV7-7 | 15 | -
TGTGCCAGCAGCGTAGACGGGAGCTCTGGAAACACCATATATTTT | CASSVDGSSGNTIYF | - | TRBJ1-3 | TRBV9 | 15 | -
TGTGCCAGCATCCCGACAGCCACTAGGGATGTGGGCTACACCTTC | CASIPTATRDVGYTF | - | TRBJ1-2 | TRBV6-1 | 15 | -
TGTGCCAGCAGCTCACAGGGGGTGGAGCAGTTCTTC | CASSSQGVEQFF | few | TRBJ2-1 | TRBV7-9 | 12 | TRBD1
TGCGCCAGCAGCGGAACGACAGGGCTGGGAGAGACCCAGTACTTC | CASSGTTGLGETQYF | few | TRBJ2-5 | TRBV5-1 | 15 | TRBD1
TGTGCCAGCAGTTTATCAACGCCGGCCTACGAGCAGTACTTC | CASSLSTPAYEQYF | - | TRBJ2-7 | TRBV27 | 14 | -
TGTGCCTGGAGTGTAGGTAAAGTGTCACAAATGAACACTGAAGCTTTCTTT | CAWSVGKVSQMNTEAFF | - | TRBJ1-1 | TRBV30 | 17 | -
TGTGCCAGCTCACCAGGGACAGCTAATGAAAAACTGTTTTTT | CASSPGTANEKLFF | few | TRBJ1-4 | TRBV18 | 14 | TRBD1
TGTGCCAGCAGTTTAGAGGGACAGGAAAGAATCAACTCCTACGAGCAGTACTTC | CASSLEGQERINSYEQYF | few | TRBJ2-7 | TRBV28 | 18 | TRBD1
TGTGCCTGGAGGGGACAGCATAATTCACCCCTCCACTTT | CAWRGQHNSPLHF | few | TRBJ1-6 | TRBV30 | 13 | TRBD1
TGTGCCAGCAGCCCGAGACTAGCGGGGGACGAGCAGTACTTC | CASSPRLAGDEQYF | - | TRBJ2-7 | TRBV7-8 | 14 | TRBD2